This T cell receptor (beta chain) was sequenced for a study of metastatic and nonmetastatic thyroid tumors. At the level of the study: For malignant and benign thyroid patients, tumor or nodule tissue and blood were the sources whose repertoires were compared. Study-level findings and limits: Benign nodules reportedly had significantly lower TCR beta diversity than malignant thyroid tumors in blood and tumor.

How the authors handled the data: The study's classifier, a distant-metastasis tool for papillary thyroid cancer, was built using CDR3 differences across clinicopathological groups. TCRdb called clones again from the PCR reads with MiXCR. These V and J calls derive from TCRdb rather than the authors' analysis. The data show 10,000 to 15,000 clones, 25% to 35% seen once. Germline V gene lookup returns CDR1 KGHSH and CDR2 LQKENI. This CDR3 region has 17 residues. Not a single patient had been given any form of treatment at any point before undergoing thyroid surgery. This clone showed up many times. What it recognizes is unknown. A much larger clone differs by one base, so this may be a read error.

The specimen was tumor tissue. The chain is built from TRBV18 and TRBJ2-5, with no clear D. This receptor was obtained from a female donor with papillary thyroid cancer or a benign thyroid nodule (not recorded which). Some clones in this sample may be carry-over from other donors' samples. The CDR3 here is CVSSPVRLPLVRETQYF. The CDR3 DNA follows: TGTGTCAGCTCACCCGTTAGATTACCCCTGGTTCGGGAGACCCAGTACTTC. Full variable domain (remainder filled in from reference TRBV18 and TRBJ2-5): NAGVMQNPRHLVRRRGQEARLRCSPMKGHSHVYWYRQLPEEGLKFMVYLQKENIIDESGMPKERFSAEFPKEGPSILRIQQVVRGDSAAYFCVSSPVRLPLVRETQYFGPGTRLLVL.